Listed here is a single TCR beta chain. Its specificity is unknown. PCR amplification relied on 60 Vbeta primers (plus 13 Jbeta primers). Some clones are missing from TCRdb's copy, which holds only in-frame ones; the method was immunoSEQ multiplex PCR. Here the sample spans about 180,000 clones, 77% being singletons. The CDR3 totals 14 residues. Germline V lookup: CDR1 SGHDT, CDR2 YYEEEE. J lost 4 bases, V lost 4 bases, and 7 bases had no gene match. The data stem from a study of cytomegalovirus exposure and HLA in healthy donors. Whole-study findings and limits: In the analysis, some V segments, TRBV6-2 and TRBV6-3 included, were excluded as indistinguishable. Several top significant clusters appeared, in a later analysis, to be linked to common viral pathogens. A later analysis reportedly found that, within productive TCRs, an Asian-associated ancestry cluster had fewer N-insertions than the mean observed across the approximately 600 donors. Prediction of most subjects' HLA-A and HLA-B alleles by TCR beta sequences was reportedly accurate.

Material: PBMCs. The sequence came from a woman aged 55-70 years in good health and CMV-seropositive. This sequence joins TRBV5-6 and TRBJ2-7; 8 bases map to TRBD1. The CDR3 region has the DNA TGTGCCAGCAGCCACGGGACAGGCGGATACGAGCAGTACTTC. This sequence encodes CASSHGTGGYEQYF.